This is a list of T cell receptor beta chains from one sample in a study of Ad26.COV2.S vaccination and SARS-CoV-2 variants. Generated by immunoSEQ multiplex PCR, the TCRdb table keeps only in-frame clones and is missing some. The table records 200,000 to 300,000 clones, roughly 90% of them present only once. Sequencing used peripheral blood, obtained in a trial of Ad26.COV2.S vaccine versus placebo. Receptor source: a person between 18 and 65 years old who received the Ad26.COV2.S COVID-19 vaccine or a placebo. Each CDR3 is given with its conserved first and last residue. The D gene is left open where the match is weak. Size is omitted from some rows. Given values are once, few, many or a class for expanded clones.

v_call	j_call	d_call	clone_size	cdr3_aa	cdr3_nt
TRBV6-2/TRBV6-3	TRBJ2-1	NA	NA	CASSYSKVSGGYNEQFF	TGTGCCAGCAGTTACTCGAAGGTAAGCGGAGGCTACAATGAGCAGTTCTTC
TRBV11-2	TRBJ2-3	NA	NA	CASSDRVLRDLVGQNF	TGTGCCAGCAGCGATAGAGTGCTCAGGGACTTGGTGGGCCAGAATTTT
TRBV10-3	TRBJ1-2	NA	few	CAISANRDTGYTF	TGTGCCATCAGCGCTAACAGGGATACTGGCTACACCTTC
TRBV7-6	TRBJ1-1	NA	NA	CASSLETFSEAFF	TGTGCCAGCAGCTTAGAGACGTTCTCCGAAGCTTTCTTT
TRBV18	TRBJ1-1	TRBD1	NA	CASSPQGGQGSTEAFF	TGTGCCAGCTCACCGCAAGGGGGACAGGGGTCCACTGAAGCTTTCTTT
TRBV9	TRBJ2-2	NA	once	CASGSTAGNTGELFF	TGTGCCAGCGGGTCGACGGCGGGGAACACCGGGGAGCTGTTTTTT
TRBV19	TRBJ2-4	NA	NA	CASSISQNKNIQYF	TGTGCCAGTAGTATCTCTCAGAACAAAAACATTCAGTACTTC
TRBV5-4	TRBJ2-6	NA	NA	CASSLPVSGANVLTF	TGTGCCAGCAGCTTGCCAGTCTCTGGGGCCAACGTCCTGACTTTC
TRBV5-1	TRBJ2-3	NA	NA	CASSGVGSDTQYF	TGCGCCAGCAGCGGGGTTGGTTCAGATACGCAGTATTTT
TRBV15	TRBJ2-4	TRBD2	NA	CATSRETLAGAGNIQYF	TGTGCCACCAGCAGGGAAACCCTAGCGGGGGCCGGAAACATTCAGTACTTC
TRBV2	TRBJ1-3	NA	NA	CASSETGNTIYF	TGTGCCAGCAGTGAGACTGGAAACACCATATATTTT
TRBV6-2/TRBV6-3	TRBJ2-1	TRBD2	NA	CASSPGLINEQFF	TGTGCCAGCAGCCCGGGACTAATCAATGAGCAGTTCTTC
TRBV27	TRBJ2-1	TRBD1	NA	CASSSGQVYNEQFF	TGTGCCAGCAGTTCGGGACAGGTCTACAATGAGCAGTTCTTC
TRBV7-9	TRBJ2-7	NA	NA	CASSSVGGRGEQYF	TGTGCCAGCAGCAGCGTCGGGGGGCGAGGCGAGCAGTACTTC
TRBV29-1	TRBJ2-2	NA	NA	CSVRFPNTGELFF	TGCAGCGTTCGTTTTCCGAACACCGGGGAGCTGTTTTTT
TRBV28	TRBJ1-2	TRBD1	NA	CASSSDRIYGYTF	TGTGCCAGCAGTTCGGACAGGATTTATGGCTACACCTTC
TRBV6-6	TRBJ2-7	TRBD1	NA	CASSDRDRGTYEQYF	TGTGCCAGCAGCGACCGGGACAGGGGGACCTACGAGCAGTACTTC
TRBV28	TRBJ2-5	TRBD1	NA	CASSQTQGLETQYF	TGTGCCAGCAGCCAAACACAGGGGTTGGAGACCCAGTACTTC
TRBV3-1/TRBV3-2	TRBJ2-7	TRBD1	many	CASSQGQGTYEQYF	TGTGCCAGCAGCCAAGGACAGGGGACCTACGAGCAGTACTTC
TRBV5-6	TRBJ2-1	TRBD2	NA	CASSSELGASGRAVDEQFF	TGTGCCAGCAGCTCTGAGTTAGGGGCTAGCGGGAGGGCGGTGGATGAGCAGTTCTTC
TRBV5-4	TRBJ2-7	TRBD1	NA	CASSQEGGRDGEGEQYF	TGTGCCAGCAGCCAAGAAGGGGGCCGGGACGGGGAAGGGGAGCAGTACTTC
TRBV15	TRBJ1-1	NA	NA	CATSRVGASNTEAFF	TGTGCCACCAGCAGAGTAGGGGCTTCGAACACTGAAGCTTTCTTT
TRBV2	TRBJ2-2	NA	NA	CASRLGPGELFF	TGTGCCAGCAGACTAGGGCCCGGGGAGCTGTTTTTT
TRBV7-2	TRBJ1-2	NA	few	CASSRSQGNYGYTF	TGTGCCAGCAGCCGTAGTCAGGGTAACTATGGCTACACCTTC
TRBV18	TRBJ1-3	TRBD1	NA	CASSPRPGQGIGGNTIYF	TGTGCCAGCTCACCACGTCCGGGACAGGGTATCGGTGGAAACACCATATATTTT
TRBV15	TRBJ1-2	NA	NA	CATSGGDF	TGTGCCACCAGCGGAGGGGATTTC
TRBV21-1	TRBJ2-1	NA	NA	CASSRPSGNPYNEQFF	TGTGCCAGCAGCCGCCCTAGCGGGAATCCCTACAATGAGCAGTTCTTC
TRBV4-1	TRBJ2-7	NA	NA	CASSQPPGQRYEQYF	TGCGCCAGCAGCCAACCTCCGGGACAACGATACGAGCAGTACTTC
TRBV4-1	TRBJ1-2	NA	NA	CASSQVGRNGGYTF	TGCGCCAGCAGCCAAGTGGGGAGGAATGGAGGCTACACCTTC
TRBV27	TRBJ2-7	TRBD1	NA	CASSSLDRGITYEQYF	TGTGCCAGCAGTTCCCTCGACAGGGGGATTACATACGAGCAGTACTTC
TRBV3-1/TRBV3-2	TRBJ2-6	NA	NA	CASCSGPRSGANVLTF	TGTGCCAGTTGTTCCGGGCCCCGCTCTGGGGCCAACGTCCTGACTTTC
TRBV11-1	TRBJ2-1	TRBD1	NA	CASSSPRGQGNEQFF	TGTGCCAGCAGCTCGCCAAGGGGACAGGGAAATGAGCAGTTCTTC
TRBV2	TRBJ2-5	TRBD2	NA	CASGGLAGEETQYF	TGTGCCAGCGGGGGACTAGCGGGAGAAGAGACCCAGTACTTC
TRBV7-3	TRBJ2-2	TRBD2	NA	CASSLASGRATGELFF	TGTGCCAGCAGCTTAGCTAGCGGGAGGGCCACCGGGGAGCTGTTTTTT
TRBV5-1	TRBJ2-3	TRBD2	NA	CASSPLAGTDTQYF	TGCGCCAGCAGCCCTCTAGCGGGCACAGATACGCAGTATTTT
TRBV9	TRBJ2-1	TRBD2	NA	CASSVGLAGPSYNEQFF	TGTGCCAGCAGCGTGGGTCTAGCGGGACCCTCCTACAATGAGCAGTTCTTC
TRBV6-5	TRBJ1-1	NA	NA	CASSYSGRHEAFF	TGTGCCAGCAGTTACTCGGGGAGACATGAGGCTTTCTTT
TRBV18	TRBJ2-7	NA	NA	CASSPPRSLSYEQYF	TGTGCCAGCTCACCACCGAGGAGTCTCTCCTACGAGCAGTACTTC
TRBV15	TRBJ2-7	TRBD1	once	CATSRERDRIYEQYF	TGTGCCACCAGCAGGGAGAGGGACAGAATCTACGAGCAGTACTTC
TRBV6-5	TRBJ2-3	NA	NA	CASNRVGPTDTQYF	TGTGCCAGCAACCGGGTGGGGCCCACAGATACGCAGTATTTT
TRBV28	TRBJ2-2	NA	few	CASGAPTGIRTGELFF	TGTGCCAGCGGCGCCCCGACGGGGATTCGAACCGGGGAGCTGTTTTTT
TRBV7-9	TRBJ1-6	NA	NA	CASSLAGGVWYNSPLHF	TGTGCCAGCAGCTTAGCTGGCGGGGTGTGGTATAATTCACCCCTCCACTTT
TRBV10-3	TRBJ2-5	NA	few	CAISQTSRETQYF	TGTGCCATCAGCCAAACTAGTCGAGAGACCCAGTACTTC
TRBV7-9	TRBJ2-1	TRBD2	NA	CASSLALAGWSSYNEQFF	TGTGCCAGCAGCTTAGCACTAGCGGGATGGAGCTCCTACAATGAGCAGTTCTTC
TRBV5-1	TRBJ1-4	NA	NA	CASSLQGLGANEKLFF	TGCGCCAGCAGCCTTCAGGGGCTGGGGGCTAATGAAAAACTGTTTTTT
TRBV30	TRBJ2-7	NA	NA	CAWSVGGRGTYF	TGTGCCTGGAGTGTGGGCGGACGGGGAACGTACTTC
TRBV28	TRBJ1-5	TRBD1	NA	CASRKSTGNSNQPQHF	TGTGCCAGCAGAAAATCGACAGGGAATAGCAATCAGCCCCAGCATTTT
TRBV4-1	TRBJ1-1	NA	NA	CASSQGLAGVVNTEAFF	TGCGCCAGCAGCCAAGGGTTGGCAGGGGTTGTCAACACTGAAGCTTTCTTT